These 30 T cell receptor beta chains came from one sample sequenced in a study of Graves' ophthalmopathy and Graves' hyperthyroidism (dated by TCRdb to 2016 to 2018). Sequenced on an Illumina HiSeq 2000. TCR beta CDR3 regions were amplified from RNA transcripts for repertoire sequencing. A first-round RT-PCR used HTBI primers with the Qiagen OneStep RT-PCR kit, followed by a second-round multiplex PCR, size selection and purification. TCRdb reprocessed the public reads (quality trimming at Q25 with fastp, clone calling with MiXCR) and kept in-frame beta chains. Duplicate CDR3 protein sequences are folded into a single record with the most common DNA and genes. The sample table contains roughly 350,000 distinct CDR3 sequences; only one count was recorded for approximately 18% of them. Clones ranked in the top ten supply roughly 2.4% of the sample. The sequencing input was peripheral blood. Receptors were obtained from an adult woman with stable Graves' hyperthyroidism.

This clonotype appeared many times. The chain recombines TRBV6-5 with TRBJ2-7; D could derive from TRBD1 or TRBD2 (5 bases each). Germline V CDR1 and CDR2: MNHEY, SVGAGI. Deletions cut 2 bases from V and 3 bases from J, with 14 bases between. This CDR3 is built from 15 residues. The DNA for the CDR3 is TGTGCCAGCAGTTACGGTGGGGACCACCACTACGAGCAGTACTTC. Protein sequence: CASSYGGDHHYEQYF.

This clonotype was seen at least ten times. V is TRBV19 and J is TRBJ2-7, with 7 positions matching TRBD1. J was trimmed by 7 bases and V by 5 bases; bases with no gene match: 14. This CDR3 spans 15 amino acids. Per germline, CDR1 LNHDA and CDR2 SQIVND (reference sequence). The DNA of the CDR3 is TGTGCCAGTAGTGCCTACAGGGGAGAGGGCTTTGAGCAGTACTTC. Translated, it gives CASSAYRGEGFEQYF.

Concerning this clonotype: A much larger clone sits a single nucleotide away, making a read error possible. For the CDR3, the DNA is TGCGCCAGCAGACGGGTCGGGGGCGCGGACACTGAAGCTTGCTTT. The encoded protein is CASRRVGGADTEACF. The V call is TRBV4-1, the J call TRBJ1-1, with TRBD1 as a possible D gene (6 bases). CDR1 and CDR2 from the germline V gene are MGHRA and YSYEKL. The CDR3 extends over 15 amino acids.

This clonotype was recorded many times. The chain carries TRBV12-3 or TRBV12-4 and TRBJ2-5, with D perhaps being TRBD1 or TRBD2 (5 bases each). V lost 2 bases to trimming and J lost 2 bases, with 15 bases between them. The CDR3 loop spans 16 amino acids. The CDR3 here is CASSLSSYWGQETQYF. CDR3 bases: TGTGCCAGCAGTTTATCGTCGTATTGGGGGCAAGAGACCCAGTACTTC.

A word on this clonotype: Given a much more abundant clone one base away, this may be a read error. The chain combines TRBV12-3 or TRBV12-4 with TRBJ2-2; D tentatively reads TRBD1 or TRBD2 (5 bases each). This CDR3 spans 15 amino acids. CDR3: CASSRTDSPTGELCF. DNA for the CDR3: TGTGCCAGCAGTCGTACCGACAGTCCCACCGGGGAGCTGTGTTTT.

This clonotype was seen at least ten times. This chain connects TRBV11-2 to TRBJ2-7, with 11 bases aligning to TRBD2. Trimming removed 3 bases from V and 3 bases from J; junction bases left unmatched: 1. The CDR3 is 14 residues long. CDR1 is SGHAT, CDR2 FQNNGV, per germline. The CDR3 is CASSFTSGGYEQYF. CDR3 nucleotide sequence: TGTGCCAGCAGCTTCACTAGCGGGGGCTACGAGCAGTACTTC. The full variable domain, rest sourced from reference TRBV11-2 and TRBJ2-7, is EAGVAQSPRYKIIEKRQSVAFWCNPISGHATLYWYQQILGQGPKLLIQFQNNGVVDDSQLPKDRFSAERLKGVDSTLKIQPAKLEDSAVYLCASSFTSGGYEQYFGPGTRLTVT.

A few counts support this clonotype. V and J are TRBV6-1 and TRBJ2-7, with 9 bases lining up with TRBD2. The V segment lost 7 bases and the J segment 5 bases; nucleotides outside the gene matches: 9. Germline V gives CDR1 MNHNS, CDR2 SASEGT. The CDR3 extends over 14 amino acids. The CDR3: CASTDPSGNDEQYF. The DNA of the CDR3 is TGTGCCAGCACGGACCCTAGCGGGAACGACGAGCAGTACTTC.

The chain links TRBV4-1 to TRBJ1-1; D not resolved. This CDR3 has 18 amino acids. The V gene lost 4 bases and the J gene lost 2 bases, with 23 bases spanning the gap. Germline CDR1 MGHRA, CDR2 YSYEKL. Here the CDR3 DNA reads TGCGCCAGCAGCCGGGCCCAGACTACAAGCATTATAAACACTGAAGCTTTCTTT. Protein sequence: CASSRAQTTSIINTEAFF.

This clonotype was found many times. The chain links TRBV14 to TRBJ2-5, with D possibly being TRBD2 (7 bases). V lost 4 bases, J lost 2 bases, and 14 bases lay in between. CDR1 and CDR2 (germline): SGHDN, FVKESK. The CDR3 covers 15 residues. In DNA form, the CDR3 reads TGTGCCAGCAGCCCGAGGGGGGGACGACAAGAGACCCAGTACTTC. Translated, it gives CASSPRGGRQETQYF.

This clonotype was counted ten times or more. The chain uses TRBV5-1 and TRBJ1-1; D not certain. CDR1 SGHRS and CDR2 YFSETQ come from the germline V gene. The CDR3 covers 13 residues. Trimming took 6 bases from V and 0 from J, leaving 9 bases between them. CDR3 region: CASNLGMNTEAFF. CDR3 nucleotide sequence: TGCGCCAGCAACCTAGGCATGAACACTGAAGCTTTCTTT.

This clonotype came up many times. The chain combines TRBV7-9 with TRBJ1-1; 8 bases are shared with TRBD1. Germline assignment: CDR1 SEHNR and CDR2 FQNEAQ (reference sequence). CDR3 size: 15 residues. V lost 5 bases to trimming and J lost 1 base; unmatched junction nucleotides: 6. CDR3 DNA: TGTGCCAGCAGCACCCAGACAGGGGAGAACACTGAAGCTTTCTTT. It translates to CASSTQTGENTEAFF.

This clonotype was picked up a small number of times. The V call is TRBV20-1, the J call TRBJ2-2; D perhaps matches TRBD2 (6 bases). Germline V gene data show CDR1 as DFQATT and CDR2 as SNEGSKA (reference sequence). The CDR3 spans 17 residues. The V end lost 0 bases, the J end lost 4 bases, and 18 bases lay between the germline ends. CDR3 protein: CSARDPNGGRSTGELFF. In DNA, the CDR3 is TGCAGTGCTAGAGATCCGAATGGTGGGAGGAGCACCGGGGAGCTGTTTTTT.

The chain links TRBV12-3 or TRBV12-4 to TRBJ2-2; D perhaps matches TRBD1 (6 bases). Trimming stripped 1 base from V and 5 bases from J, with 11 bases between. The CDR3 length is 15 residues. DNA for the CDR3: TGTGCCAGCAGTTTAGTCGACAGGCGGACCGGGGAGCTGTTTTTT. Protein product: CASSLVDRRTGELFF.

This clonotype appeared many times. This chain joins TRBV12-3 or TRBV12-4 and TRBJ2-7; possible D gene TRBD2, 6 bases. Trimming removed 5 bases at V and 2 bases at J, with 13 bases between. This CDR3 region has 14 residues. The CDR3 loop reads CASSPPPGAYEQYF. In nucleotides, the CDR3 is TGTGCCAGCAGTCCCCCCCCGGGGGCCTACGAGCAGTACTTC.

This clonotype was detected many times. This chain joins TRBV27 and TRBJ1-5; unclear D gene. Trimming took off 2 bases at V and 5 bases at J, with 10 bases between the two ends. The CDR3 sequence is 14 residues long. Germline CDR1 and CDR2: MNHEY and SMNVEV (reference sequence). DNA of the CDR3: TGTGCCAGCAGTTTAGAAAGGGCGGATCAGCCCCAGCATTTT. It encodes CASSLERADQPQHF.

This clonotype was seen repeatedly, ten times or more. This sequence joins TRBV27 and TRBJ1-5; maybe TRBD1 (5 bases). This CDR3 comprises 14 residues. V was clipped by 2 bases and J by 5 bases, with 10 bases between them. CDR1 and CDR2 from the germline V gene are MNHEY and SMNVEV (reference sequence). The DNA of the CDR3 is TGTGCCAGCAGTTTAGGGGGTAGGGATCAGCCCCAGCATTTT. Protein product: CASSLGGRDQPQHF.

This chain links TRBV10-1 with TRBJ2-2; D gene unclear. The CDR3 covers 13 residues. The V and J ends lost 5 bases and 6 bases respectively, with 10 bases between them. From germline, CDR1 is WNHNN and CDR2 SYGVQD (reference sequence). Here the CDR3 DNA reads TGCGCCAGCAGTCATGATGACCCCGGGGAGCTGTTTTTT. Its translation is CASSHDDPGELFF.

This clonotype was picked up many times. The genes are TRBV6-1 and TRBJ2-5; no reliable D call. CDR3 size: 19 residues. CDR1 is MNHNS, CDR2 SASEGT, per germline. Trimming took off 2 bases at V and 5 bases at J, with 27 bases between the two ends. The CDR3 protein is CASSERIIVLSPKLETQYF. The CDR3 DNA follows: TGTGCCAGCAGTGAAAGGATTATCGTCCTCTCCCCAAAGTTGGAGACCCAGTACTTC.

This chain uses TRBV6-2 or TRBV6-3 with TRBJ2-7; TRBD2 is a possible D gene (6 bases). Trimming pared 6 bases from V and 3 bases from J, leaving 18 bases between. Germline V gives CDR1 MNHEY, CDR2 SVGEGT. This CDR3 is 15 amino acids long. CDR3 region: CASSGEDGLYYEQYF. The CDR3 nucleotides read TGTGCCAGCAGCGGGGAGGACGGCCTATACTACGAGCAGTACTTC.

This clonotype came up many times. The CDR3 sequence is CASSETGGPDEQYF. The CDR3 DNA reads TGTGCCAGCAGTGAAACGGGAGGGCCTGACGAGCAGTACTTC. The chain recombines TRBV6-1 with TRBJ2-7; 8 positions match TRBD2. This CDR3 has 14 residues. V shed 2 bases, J shed 5 bases, and the junction held 5 bases outside the gene matches. Germline V gene data show CDR1 as MNHNS and CDR2 as SASEGT.

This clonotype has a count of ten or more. The CDR3 spells CSVAGDDTEAFF. The DNA of the CDR3 is TGCAGCGTTGCAGGGGACGACACTGAAGCTTTCTTT. This chain uses TRBV29-1 with TRBJ1-1, with a possible D match to TRBD1 (6 bases). CDR1 is SQVTM and CDR2 is ANQGSEA in the germline V gene. V was clipped by 4 bases and J by 3 bases, with 9 bases between them. The CDR3 runs to 12 residues.

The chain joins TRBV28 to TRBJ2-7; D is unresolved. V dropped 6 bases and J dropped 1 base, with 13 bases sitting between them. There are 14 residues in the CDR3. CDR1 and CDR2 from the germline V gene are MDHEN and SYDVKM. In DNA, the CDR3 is TGTGCCAGCAGCCAACACCCCCCTTCCTACGAGCAGTACTTC. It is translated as CASSQHPPSYEQYF. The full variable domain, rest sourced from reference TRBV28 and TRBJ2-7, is DVKVTQSSRYLVKRTGEKVFLECVQDMDHENMFWYRQDPGLGLRLIYFSYDVKMKEKGDIPEGYSVSREKKERFSLILESASTNQTSMYLCASSQHPPSYEQYFGPGTRLTVT.

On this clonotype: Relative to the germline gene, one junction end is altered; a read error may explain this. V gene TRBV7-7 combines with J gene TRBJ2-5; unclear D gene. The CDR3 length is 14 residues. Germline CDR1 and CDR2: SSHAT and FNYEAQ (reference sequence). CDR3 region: CASSLGMEQETQYF. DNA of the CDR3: TGTGCTAGCAGCTTGGGGATGGAACAAGAGACCCAGTACTTC.

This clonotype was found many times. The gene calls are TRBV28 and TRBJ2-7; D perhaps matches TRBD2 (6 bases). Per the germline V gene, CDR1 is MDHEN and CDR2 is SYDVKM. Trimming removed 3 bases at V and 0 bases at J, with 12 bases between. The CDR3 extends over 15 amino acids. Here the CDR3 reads CASSLSASASYEQYF. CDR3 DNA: TGTGCCAGCAGTTTGTCGGCTAGCGCCTCCTACGAGCAGTACTTC.

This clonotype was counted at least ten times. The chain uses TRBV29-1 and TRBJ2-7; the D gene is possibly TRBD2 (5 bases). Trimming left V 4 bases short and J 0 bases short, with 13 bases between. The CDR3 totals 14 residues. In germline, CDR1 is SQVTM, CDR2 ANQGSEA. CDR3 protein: CSVGERPSSYEQYF. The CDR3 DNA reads TGCAGCGTTGGGGAGCGGCCAAGCTCCTACGAGCAGTACTTC.

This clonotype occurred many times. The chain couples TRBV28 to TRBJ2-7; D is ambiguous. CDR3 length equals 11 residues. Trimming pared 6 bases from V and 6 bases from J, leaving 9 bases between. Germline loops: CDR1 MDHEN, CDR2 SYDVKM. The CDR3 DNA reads TGTGCCAGCAGGACCCGTAGCGAGCAGTACTTC. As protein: CASRTRSEQYF.

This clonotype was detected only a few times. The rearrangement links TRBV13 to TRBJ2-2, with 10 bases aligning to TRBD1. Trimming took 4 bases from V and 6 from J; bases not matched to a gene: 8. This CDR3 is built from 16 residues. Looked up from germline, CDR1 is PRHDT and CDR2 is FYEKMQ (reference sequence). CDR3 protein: CASSWGQGIGSGELFF. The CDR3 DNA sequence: TGTGCCAGCAGCTGGGGACAGGGGATTGGTTCCGGGGAGCTGTTTTTT. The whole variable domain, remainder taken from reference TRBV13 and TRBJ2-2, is AAGVIQSPRHLIKEKRETATLKCYPIPRHDTVYWYQQGPGQDPQFLISFYEKMQSDKGSIPDRFSAQQFSDYHSELNMSSLELGDSALYFCASSWGQGIGSGELFFGEGSRLTVL.

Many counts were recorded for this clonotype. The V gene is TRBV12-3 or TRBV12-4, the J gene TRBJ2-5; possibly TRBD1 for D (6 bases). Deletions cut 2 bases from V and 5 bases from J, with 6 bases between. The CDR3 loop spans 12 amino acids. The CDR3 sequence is CASSLQGETQYF. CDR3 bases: TGTGCCAGCAGTTTACAGGGGGAGACCCAGTACTTC.

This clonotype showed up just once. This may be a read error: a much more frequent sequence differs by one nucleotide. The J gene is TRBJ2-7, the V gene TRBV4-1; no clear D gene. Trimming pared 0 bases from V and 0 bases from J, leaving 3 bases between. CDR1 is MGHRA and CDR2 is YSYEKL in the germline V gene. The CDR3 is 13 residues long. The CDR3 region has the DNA TGCGCCAGCAGCCAAGAGGCCTCCTACGAGCAGTACGTC. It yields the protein CASSQEASYEQYV.

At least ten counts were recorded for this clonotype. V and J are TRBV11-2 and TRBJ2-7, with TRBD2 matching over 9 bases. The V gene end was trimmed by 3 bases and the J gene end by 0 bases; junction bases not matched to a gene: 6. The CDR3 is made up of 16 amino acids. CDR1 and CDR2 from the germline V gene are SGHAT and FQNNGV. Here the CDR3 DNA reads TGTGCCAGCAGCTTCCGACTAGCGGATCTCTCCTACGAGCAGTACTTC. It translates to CASSFRLADLSYEQYF.